This TCR beta chain was sequenced for a study of blood T cell repertoires in COVID-19. For the study at large: The United States, Italy and Spain were the sources of the acute and convalescent COVID-19 samples. In each case, the material was cDNA or gDNA derived from T cells, B-cell-depleted T cells, or PBMCs.

The CDR3 length is 13 residues. CDR1 and CDR2 from the germline V gene are SQVTM and ANQGSEA. The V and J ends lost 7 bases and 7 bases, in that order; junction bases with no gene match: 8. In the authors' workflow: Using reference gene primer amplification, nucleated cell counts were estimated. Sequenced by immunoSEQ multiplex PCR; TCRdb stores in-frame clones only, minus some. The D gene and trimming were derived from the DNA, and the V and J assignments and clone size from that table. The sample yields about 190,000 clones, around 91% seen once. Sequencing used peripheral blood. This chain links TRBV29-1 with TRBJ1-5; TRBD1 agrees at 9 bases. The receptor's source is a middle-aged man with acute or convalescent COVID-19. The CDR3 is CSGAQGAGQPQHF. For the CDR3, the DNA is TGCAGCGGGGCACAGGGGGCGGGCCAGCCCCAGCATTTT. Variable domain in full (rest from reference TRBV29-1 and TRBJ1-5): SAVISQKPSRDICQRGTSLTIQCQVDSQVTMMFWYRQQPGQSLTLIATANQGSEATYESGFVIDKFPISRPNLTFSTLTVSNMSPEDSSIYLCSGAQGAGQPQHFGDGTRLSIL.